This TCR beta chain derives from a study of spatial heterogeneity in lung cancer. Across the study: Across tumor regions, counts of TCR transcripts showed a strong correlation with a T cell module score derived from matched bulk RNA-seq.

Notes on the study in general: Tumoral mutation counts were tracked by counts of expanded intratumoral alpha and beta TCRs. Expanded TCR counts, ubiquitous and regional, correlated respectively with ubiquitous and regional nonsynonymous mutation counts.

Described time point: sample taken at primary tumor resection. Donors were approximately 70 untreated early-stage non-small cell lung cancer patients. Material for sequencing was whole RNA from tumor, nontumor lung or frozen PBMC, left unsorted. In this sample, this clonotype turned up many times. Its antigen is unidentified. TCRdb re-analysed the 5' RACE reads in MiXCR, keeping a single row per CDR3 protein. The repertoire holds roughly 9,800 distinct CDR3 sequences, about 11% seen once, with under 15% in the top ten. The junction had 16 bases not matched to a gene; V was cut back by 6 bases and J by 9 bases. Germline V gene lookup returns CDR1 MNHEY and CDR2 SVGAGI. The CDR3 consists of 15 residues.

The input for sequencing was lung tumor tissue, taken at surgery. The chain carries TRBV6-5 and TRBJ2-5; 7 nucleotides align to TRBD1. This clonotype originated in a female donor with early-stage non-small cell lung cancer. The CDR3: CASSPTGASVRSQYF. The CDR3 DNA sequence: TGTGCCAGCAGCCCCACAGGGGCCTCAGTTAGGTCCCAGTACTTC.